Detailed here is one T cell receptor beta chain. No antigen is known for it. This record belongs to a study of cytomegalovirus exposure and HLA in healthy donors. Study observations and caveats: One variant, a missense change in DCLRE1C, was linked in a later analysis to TCR beta V- and J-gene trimming. Analysis performed later found about 18,000 TCR beta sequences associated with HLA alleles at 0.05 false discovery rate. Many donors carried some public TCRs, although rarity characterized most TCR sequences.

The PCR used 60 Vbeta and 13 Jbeta primers. Clones were sequenced by immunoSEQ multiplex PCR, and TCRdb holds only the in-frame ones, with some missing. The sample records about 300,000 clones, roughly 90% being singletons. The sequence derives from a man aged 35-49 years in good health and CMV-seropositive. The sequencing sample was made of PBMCs.

CDR3 nucleotides: TGTGCCAGCAGCCGCCAGGTAGCGGGAATCTACGAGCAGTACTTC. Protein: CASSRQVAGIYEQYF. This chain joins TRBV9 and TRBJ2-7; TRBD2 agrees at 8 bases. This CDR3 has 15 amino acids. Germline values: CDR1 SGDLS, CDR2 YYNGEE. V was clipped by 4 bases and J by 3 bases; unmatched bases: 9.